This T cell receptor beta chain was captured by sequencing in a study of T cell responses to AZD1222 COVID-19 vaccine. The CDR3 extends over 17 amino acids. Germline assignment: CDR1 MDHEN and CDR2 SYDVKM. V lost 5 bases and J 0 bases, leaving 17 bases between the germline ends. Some clones are missing from TCRdb's copy, which holds only in-frame ones; the method was immunoSEQ multiplex PCR. Of just under 90,000 clones listed, roughly 90% are singletons. This specimen was peripheral blood, taken 28 days after the second AZD1222 dose. The sequence derives from an adult who received the AZD1222 COVID-19 vaccine. The gene calls are TRBV28 and TRBJ1-3; D perhaps matches TRBD1 (5 bases). The CDR3 region has the DNA TGTGCCAGCAGTGGGGCGGGGAAGACCCCCTCTGGAAACACCATATATTTT. This codes for CASSGAGKTPSGNTIYF. Full variable domain (missing parts from reference TRBV28 and TRBJ1-3): DVKVTQSSRYLVKRTGEKVFLECVQDMDHENMFWYRQDPGLGLRLIYFSYDVKMKEKGDIPEGYSVSREKKERFSLILESASTNQTSMYLCASSGAGKTPSGNTIYFGEGSWLTVV.